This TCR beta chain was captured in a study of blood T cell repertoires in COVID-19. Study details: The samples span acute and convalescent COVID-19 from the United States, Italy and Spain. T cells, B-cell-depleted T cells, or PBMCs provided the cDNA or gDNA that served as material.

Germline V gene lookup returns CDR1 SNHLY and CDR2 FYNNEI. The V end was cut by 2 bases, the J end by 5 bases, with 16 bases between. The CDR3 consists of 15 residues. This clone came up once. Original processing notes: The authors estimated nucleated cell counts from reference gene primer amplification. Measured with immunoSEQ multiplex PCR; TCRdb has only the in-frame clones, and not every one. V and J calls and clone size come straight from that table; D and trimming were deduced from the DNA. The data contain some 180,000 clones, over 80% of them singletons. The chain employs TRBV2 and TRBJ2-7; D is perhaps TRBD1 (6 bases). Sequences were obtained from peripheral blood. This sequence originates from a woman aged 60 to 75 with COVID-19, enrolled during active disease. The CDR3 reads CASSESRGRSHEQYF. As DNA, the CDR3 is TGTGCCAGCAGTGAAAGCAGGGGTAGGAGCCACGAGCAGTACTTC. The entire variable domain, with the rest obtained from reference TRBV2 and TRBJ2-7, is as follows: EPEVTQTPSHQVTQMGQEVILRCVPISNHLYFYWYRQILGQKVEFLVSFYNNEISEKSEIFDDQFSVERPDGSNFTLKIRSTKLEDSAMYFCASSESRGRSHEQYFGPGTRLTVT.